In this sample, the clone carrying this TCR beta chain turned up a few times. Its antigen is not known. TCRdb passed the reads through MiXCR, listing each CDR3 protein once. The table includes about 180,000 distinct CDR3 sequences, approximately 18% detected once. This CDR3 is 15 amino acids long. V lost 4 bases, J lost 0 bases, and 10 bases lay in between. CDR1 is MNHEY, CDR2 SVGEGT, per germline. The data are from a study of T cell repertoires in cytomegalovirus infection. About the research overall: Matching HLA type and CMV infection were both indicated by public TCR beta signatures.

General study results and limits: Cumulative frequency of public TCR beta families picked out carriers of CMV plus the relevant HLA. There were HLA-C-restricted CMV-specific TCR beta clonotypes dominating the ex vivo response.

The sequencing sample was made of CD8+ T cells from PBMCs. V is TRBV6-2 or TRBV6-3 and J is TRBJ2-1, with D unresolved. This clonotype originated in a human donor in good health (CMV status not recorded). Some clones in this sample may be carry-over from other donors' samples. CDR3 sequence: CASSLGPRSYNEQFF. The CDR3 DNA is TGTGCCAGCAGTTTGGGTCCCCGCTCCTACAATGAGCAGTTCTTC.